The T cell receptor (beta chain) under discussion was sequenced for a study of molecular identifiers for immune sequencing clone quantification. Trimming cost V 8 bases and J 3 bases, with 10 bases left between them. The CDR3 spans 12 residues. Germline CDR1 reads SQVTM; CDR2 reads ANQGSEA. Listed TCR primers, together with previously described methods, were used for the bulk TCR libraries. TCRdb fed the PCR reads into MiXCR, producing one record per CDR3 protein. This sample carries more than 450,000 distinct CDR3 sequences, around 23% of them seen once, and the ten largest clones take 0.7% to 0.9%. Study-wide findings and caveats: Over 97% of effector molecules, but under 1% in naive cells, were held by clones with more than 20 RNA copies.

In regard to this clonotype: Its specificity is unknown.

Sequenced input: naive CD8+ T cells from blood, with Jurkat cell RNA spiked in. Subset of the sample: FACS-sorted CD8+CD4-CCR7+CD45RA+ naive T cells. V usage is TRBV29-1 and J usage is TRBJ2-2; TRBD2 might be the D (6 bases). The TCR originated in a human donor in good health. Some libraries in this study had Jurkat cell RNA spiked in. As DNA, the CDR3 is TGCAGCTTTGGGGGGTACACCGGGGAGCTGTTTTTT. Protein sequence: CSFGGYTGELFF.